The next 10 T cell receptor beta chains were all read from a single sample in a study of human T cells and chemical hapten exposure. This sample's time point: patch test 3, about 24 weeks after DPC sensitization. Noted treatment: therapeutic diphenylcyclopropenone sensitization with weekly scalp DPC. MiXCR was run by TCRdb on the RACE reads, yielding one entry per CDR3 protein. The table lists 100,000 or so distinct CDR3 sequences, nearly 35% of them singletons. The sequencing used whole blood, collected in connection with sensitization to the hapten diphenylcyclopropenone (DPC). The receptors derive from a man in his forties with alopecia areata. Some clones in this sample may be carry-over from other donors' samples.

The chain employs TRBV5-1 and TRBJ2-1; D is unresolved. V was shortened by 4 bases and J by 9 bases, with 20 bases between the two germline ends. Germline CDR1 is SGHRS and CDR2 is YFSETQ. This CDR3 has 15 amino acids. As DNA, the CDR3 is TGCGCCAGCAGCCCGATATCCTCATCGCCAGGTGAGCAGTTCTTC. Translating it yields CASSPISSSPGEQFF.

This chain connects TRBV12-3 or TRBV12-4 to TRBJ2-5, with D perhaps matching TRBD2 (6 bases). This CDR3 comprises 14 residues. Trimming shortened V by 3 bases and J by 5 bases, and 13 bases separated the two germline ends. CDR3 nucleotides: TGTGCCAGCAGTTTTGGAGGGACGTACGAGACCCAGTACTTC. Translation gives CASSFGGTYETQYF.

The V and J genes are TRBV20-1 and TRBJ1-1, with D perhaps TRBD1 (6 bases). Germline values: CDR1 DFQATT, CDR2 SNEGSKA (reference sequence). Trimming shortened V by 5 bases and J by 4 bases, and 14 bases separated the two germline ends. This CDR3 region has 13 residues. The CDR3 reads CSAPRGSGTEAFF. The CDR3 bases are TGCAGTGCTCCCAGGGGTTCCGGCACTGAAGCTTTCTTT.

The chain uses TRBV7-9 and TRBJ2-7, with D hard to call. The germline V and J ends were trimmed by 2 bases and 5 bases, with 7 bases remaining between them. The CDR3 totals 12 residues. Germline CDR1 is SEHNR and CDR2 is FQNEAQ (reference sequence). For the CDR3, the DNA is TGTGCCAGCAGCTTATGGGCTGACGAGCAGTACGTC. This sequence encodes CASSLWADEQYV.

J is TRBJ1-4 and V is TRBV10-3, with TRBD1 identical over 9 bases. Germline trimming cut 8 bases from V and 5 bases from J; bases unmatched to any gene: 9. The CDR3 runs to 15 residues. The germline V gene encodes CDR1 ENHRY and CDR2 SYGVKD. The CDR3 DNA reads TGTGCCATCCGTCGAGGAGGACAGGGGAATGAAAAACTGTTTTTT. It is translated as CAIRRGGQGNEKLFF.

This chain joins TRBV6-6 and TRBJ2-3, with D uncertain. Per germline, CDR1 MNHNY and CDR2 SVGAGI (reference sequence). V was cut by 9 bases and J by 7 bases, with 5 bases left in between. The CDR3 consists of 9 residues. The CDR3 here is CASGNTQYF. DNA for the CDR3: TGTGCCAGTGGAAATACGCAGTATTTT.

The CDR3 nucleotides read TGTGCCAGCAGCGGGGGACTAGCGGGCTCCGGGGAGCTGTTTTTT. This translates into CASSGGLAGSGELFF. This sequence joins TRBV7-9 and TRBJ2-2, with 12 nucleotides matching TRBD2. From germline, CDR1 is SEHNR and CDR2 FQNEAQ (reference sequence). CDR3 length: 15 residues. V dropped 5 bases and J dropped 6; count of bases not matched to a gene: 4.

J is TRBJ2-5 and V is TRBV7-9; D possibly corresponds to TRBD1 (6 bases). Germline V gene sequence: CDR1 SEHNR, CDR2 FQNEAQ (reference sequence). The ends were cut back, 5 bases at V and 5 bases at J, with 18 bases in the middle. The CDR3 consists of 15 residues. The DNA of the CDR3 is TGTGCCAGCAGCCATTCGCCCCAGGGGATGGAGACCCAGTACTTC. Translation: CASSHSPQGMETQYF. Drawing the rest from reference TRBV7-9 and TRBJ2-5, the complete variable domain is DTGVSQNPRHKITKRGQNVTFRCDPISEHNRLYWYRQTLGQGPEFLTYFQNEAQLEKSRLLSDRFSAERPKGSFSTLEIQRTEQGDSAMYLCASSHSPQGMETQYFGPGTRLLVL.

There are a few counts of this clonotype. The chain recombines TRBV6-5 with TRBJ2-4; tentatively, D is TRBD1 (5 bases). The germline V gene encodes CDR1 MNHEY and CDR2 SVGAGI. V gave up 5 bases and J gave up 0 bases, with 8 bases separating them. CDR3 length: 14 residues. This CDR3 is CASSKGLAKNIQYF. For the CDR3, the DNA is TGTGCCAGCAGTAAGGGGCTAGCCAAAAACATTCAGTACTTC.

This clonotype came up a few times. The CDR3 DNA reads TGTGCCAGCAGTTACGGGGTTCCTAGCGGCACAGATACGCAGTATTTT. Encoded protein: CASSYGVPSGTDTQYF. The rearrangement links TRBV6-2 or TRBV6-3 to TRBJ2-3, with D perhaps TRBD2 (6 bases). Germline CDR1 MNHEY, CDR2 SVGEGT. The CDR3 consists of 16 residues. The ends were cut back, 2 bases at V and 1 base at J, with 13 bases in the middle.